This T cell receptor beta chain appears in the sequencing data of a study of blood T cell repertoires in COVID-19. Here immunoSEQ multiplex PCR was the method, and the copy in TCRdb shows in-frame clones only, minus some. Counted here are roughly 250,000 clones, about 82% occurring once; the ten biggest clones make up around 2%. The germline V gene encodes CDR1 SGHVS and CDR2 FQNEAQ. Deletions cut 4 bases from V and 0 bases from J, with 13 bases between. The CDR3 extends over 16 amino acids. This chain uses TRBV7-8 with TRBJ2-4; possible D gene TRBD2, 7 bases. Sample: PBMCs or T cells enriched from blood (not recorded which). The source is a woman aged 45-59 years who had recovered from COVID-19. Written as DNA, the CDR3 is TGTGCCAGCAGCTGGGGAGGGGGGTTAGCCAAAAACATTCAGTACTTC. Translating it yields CASSWGGGLAKNIQYF.